Following are 10 T cell receptor beta chains from one sample sequenced in a study of T-cell reconstitution after alpha-beta-depleted transplantation in children. Researchers prepared the TCRbeta library using unique molecular identifiers, the study reports. One entry per CDR3 protein results from TCRdb running MiXCR on the PCR reads. The data hold nearly 400,000 distinct CDR3 sequences, with roughly 20% observed a single time. The sequences come from PBMCs from the stem cell graft donor, collected from the stem cell graft. These receptors all stem from a human donor who donated a stem cell graft to a child with acute myeloid leukemia.

The chain recombines TRBV4-2 with TRBJ2-7; D unclear. Germline CDR1 and CDR2: LGHNA and YNFKEQ. V lost 0 bases and J 0 bases, leaving 9 bases between the germline ends. The CDR3 is made up of 15 amino acids. As DNA, the CDR3 is TGTGCCAGCAGCCAAGAGGCGGTGAGCTCCTACGAGCAGTACTTC. This gives the protein CASSQEAVSSYEQYF.

V usage is TRBV12-3 or TRBV12-4 and J usage is TRBJ2-5; D gene ambiguous. Trimming cost V 3 bases and J 3 bases, with 14 bases left between them. The CDR3 runs 15 residues. CDR3 DNA sequence: TGTGCCAGCAGTTTTGACCCAGGCCAAGAAGAGACCCAGTACTTC. Protein product: CASSFDPGQEETQYF.

J is TRBJ2-1 and V is TRBV6-1; possible D gene TRBD2, 7 bases. CDR3 length: 15 residues. Germline-derived CDR1 and CDR2 are MNHNS and SASEGT. Trimming removed 0 bases at V and 7 bases at J, with 13 bases between. In nucleotides, the CDR3 is TGTGCCAGCAGTGAAGCGCGTGGGAGGGGGAATGAGCAGTTCTTC. Translation gives CASSEARGRGNEQFF.

This chain joins TRBV7-2 and TRBJ2-3; 8 bases are shared with TRBD1. The CDR3 extends over 15 amino acids. V dropped 1 base and J dropped 6; count of bases not matched to a gene: 6. Germline lookup yields CDR1 SGHTA and CDR2 FQGNSA. CDR3 residues: CASSLESQGADTQYF. The CDR3 DNA follows: TGTGCCAGCAGCTTAGAAAGTCAGGGGGCCGATACGCAGTATTTT.

The chain combines TRBV12-3 or TRBV12-4 with TRBJ2-3, with 10 bases that match TRBD2. The CDR3 loop spans 15 amino acids. V trimming: 6 bases; J trimming: 4 bases; junction bases outside the gene matches: 7. The CDR3 is CASSLASGSSDTQYF. The CDR3 DNA is TGTGCCAGCAGCCTCGCTAGCGGGAGTTCAGATACGCAGTATTTT.

The table lists this clonotype with a few counts. The V gene is TRBV28, the J gene TRBJ2-7, with a possible D match to TRBD1 (6 bases). V lost 6 bases and J lost 7, with 13 bases in between. Germline CDR1 MDHEN, CDR2 SYDVKM. CDR3 length equals 12 residues. Here the CDR3 DNA reads TGTGCCAGCAGGGACAGCCGGATTGAGCAGTACTTC. The encoded protein is CASRDSRIEQYF.

V and J are TRBV10-3 and TRBJ2-2; D perhaps matches TRBD1 (6 bases). V was shortened by 2 bases and J by 4 bases, with 8 bases between the two germline ends. Germline V gene lookup returns CDR1 ENHRY and CDR2 SYGVKD. This CDR3 spans 14 amino acids. CDR3 region: CAISEGQPTGELFF. The CDR3, as DNA: TGTGCCATCAGTGAGGGACAGCCCACCGGGGAGCTGTTTTTT.

This clonotype came up many times. The genes are TRBV7-9 and TRBJ2-1, with D possibly TRBD2 on 6 matching bases. Deletions cut 6 bases from V and 6 bases from J, with 12 bases between. Germline lookup yields CDR1 SEHNR and CDR2 FQNEAQ (reference sequence). The CDR3 loop spans 13 amino acids. CDR3 sequence reads: CASRPGTSNEQFF. In DNA, the CDR3 is TGTGCCAGCAGGCCCGGGACTTCCAATGAGCAGTTCTTC.

The genes are TRBV7-2 and TRBJ1-4; 8 positions match TRBD1. Germline CDR1 is SGHTA and CDR2 is FQGNSA. The CDR3 totals 15 residues. J lost 2 bases, V lost 5 bases, and 4 bases had no gene match. DNA for the CDR3: TGTGCCAGCAGCGCCCGGACAGGGACTAATGAAAAACTGTTTTTT. This encodes CASSARTGTNEKLFF.

This clonotype was seen many times. V is TRBV6-1 and J is TRBJ1-1; D is unresolved. This CDR3 is 12 amino acids long. V gave up 2 bases and J gave up 11 bases, with 12 bases separating them. Germline values: CDR1 MNHNS, CDR2 SASEGT. CDR3 residues: CASSEMKRRAFF. In nucleotides, the CDR3 is TGTGCCAGCAGTGAAATGAAAAGAAGGGCTTTCTTT.